These T cell receptor beta chains were read from a single sample in a study of T cell responses to AZD1222 COVID-19 vaccine. The method was immunoSEQ multiplex PCR; TCRdb's version includes in-frame clones alone and lacks a portion of them. The sample shows 100,000 to 150,000 clones, 80% to 90% of them seen only once. The material sequenced was peripheral blood, taken on day 0 of AZD1222 vaccination. All receptors derive from an adult in good health. Both conserved end residues are part of each CDR3.

v_gene,len,j_gene,CDR3aa
TRBV28,19,TRBJ2-7,CAGAPGQGVVGDLLSEQYF
TRBV5-1,15,TRBJ2-3,CASSVGTGSADTQYF
TRBV29-1,16,TRBJ2-7,CSVEGSEREGEYEQYF
TRBV7-2,15,TRBJ1-3,CASSSSVGEGNTIYF
TRBV5-4,15,TRBJ2-5,CASSTDRGRQETQYF
TRBV3-1/TRBV3-2,15,TRBJ1-2,CASSRGPEGAYGYTF
TRBV9,15,TRBJ1-2,CASSTLGDRSSGYTF
TRBV3-1/TRBV3-2,15,TRBJ2-5,CASSPILGGQETQYF
TRBV10-2,15,TRBJ1-2,CASSQTGLRGYGYTF
TRBV10-1,13,TRBJ1-5,CASSEMMNQPQHF
TRBV7-6,13,TRBJ2-7,CASGTPGPYEQYF